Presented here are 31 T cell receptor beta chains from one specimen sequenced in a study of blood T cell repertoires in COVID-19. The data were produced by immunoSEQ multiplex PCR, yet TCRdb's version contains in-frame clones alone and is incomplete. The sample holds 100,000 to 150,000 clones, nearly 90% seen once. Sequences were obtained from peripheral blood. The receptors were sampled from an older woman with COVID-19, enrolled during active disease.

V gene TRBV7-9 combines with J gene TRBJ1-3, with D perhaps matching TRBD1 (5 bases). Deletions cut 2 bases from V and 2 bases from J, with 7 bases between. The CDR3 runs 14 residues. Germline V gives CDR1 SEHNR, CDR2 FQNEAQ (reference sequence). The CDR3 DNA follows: TGTGCCAGCAGCTTACGGGGGGCTGGAAACACCATATATTTT. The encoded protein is CASSLRGAGNTIYF.

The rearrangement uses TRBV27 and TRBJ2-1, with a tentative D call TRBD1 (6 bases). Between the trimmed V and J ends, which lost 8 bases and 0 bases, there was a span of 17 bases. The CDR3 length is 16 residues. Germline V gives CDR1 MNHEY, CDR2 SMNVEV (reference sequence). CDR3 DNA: TGTGCCAGCCACACAACAGGGCCCAGCTCCTACAATGAGCAGTTCTTC. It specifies CASHTTGPSSYNEQFF.

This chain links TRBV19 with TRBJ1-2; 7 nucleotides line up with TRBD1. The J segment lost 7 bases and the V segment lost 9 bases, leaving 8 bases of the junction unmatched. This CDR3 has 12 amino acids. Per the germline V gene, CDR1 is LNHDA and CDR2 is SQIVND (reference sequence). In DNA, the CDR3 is TGTGCCAGCTCCCAGGGGGAAGTTGGCTACACCTTC. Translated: CASSQGEVGYTF.

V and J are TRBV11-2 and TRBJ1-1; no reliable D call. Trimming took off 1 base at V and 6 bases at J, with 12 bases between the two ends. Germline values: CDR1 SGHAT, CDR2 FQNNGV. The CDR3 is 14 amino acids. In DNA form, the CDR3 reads TGTGCCAGCAGCTTAGGAAGACATAGATCTGAAGCTTTCTTT. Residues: CASSLGRHRSEAFF.

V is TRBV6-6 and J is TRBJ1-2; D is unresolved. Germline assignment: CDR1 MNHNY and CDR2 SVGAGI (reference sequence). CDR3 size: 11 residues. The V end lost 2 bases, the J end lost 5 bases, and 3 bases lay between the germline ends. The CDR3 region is CASSYPYGYTF. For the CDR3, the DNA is TGTGCCAGCAGTTACCCGTATGGCTACACCTTC.

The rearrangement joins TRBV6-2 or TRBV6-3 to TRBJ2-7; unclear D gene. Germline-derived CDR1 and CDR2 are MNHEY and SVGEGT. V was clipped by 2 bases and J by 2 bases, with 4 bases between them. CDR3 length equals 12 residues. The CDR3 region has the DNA TGTGCCAGCAGTTACCCTACCTACGAGCAGTACTTC. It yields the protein CASSYPTYEQYF.

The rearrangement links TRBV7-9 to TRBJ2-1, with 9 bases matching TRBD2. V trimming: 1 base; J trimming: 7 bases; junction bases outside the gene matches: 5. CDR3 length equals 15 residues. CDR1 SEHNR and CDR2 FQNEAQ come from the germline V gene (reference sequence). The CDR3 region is CASSLDIAGENEQFF. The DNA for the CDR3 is TGTGCCAGCAGCTTAGACATAGCGGGGGAGAATGAGCAGTTCTTC. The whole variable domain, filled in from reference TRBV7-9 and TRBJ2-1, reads DTGVSQNPRHKITKRGQNVTFRCDPISEHNRLYWYRQTLGQGPEFLTYFQNEAQLEKSRLLSDRFSAERPKGSFSTLEIQRTEQGDSAMYLCASSLDIAGENEQFFGPGTRLTVL.

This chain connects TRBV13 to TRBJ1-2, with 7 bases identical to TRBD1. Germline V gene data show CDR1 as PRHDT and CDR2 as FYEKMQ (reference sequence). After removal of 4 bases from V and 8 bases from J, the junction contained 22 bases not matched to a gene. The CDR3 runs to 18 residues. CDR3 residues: CASSSPGQIFTDWGGYTF. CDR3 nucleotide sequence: TGTGCCAGCAGCTCACCGGGACAGATTTTTACGGATTGGGGGGGCTACACCTTC. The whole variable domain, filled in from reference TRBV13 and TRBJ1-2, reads AAGVIQSPRHLIKEKRETATLKCYPIPRHDTVYWYQQGPGQDPQFLISFYEKMQSDKGSIPDRFSAQQFSDYHSELNMSSLELGDSALYFCASSSPGQIFTDWGGYTFGSGTRLTVV.

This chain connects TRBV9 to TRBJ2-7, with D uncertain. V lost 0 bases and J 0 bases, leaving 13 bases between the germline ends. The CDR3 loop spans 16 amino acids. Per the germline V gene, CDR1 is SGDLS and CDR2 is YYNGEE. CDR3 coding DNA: TGTGCCAGCAGCGTAGATGCCGGAGCCTACTCCTACGAGCAGTACTTC. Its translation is CASSVDAGAYSYEQYF.

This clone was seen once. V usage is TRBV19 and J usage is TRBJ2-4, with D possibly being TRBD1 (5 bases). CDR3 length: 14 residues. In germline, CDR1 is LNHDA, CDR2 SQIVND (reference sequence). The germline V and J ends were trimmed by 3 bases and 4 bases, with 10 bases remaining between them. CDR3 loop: CASSIGDSKNIQYF. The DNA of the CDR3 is TGTGCCAGTAGTATCGGAGACAGTAAAAACATTCAGTACTTC.

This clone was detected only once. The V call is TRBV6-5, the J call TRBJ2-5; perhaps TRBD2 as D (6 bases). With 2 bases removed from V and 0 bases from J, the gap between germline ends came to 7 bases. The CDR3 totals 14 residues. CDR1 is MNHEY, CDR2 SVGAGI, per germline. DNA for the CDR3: TGTGCCAGCAGTTACGGGGGGAACCAAGAGACCCAGTACTTC. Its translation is CASSYGGNQETQYF.

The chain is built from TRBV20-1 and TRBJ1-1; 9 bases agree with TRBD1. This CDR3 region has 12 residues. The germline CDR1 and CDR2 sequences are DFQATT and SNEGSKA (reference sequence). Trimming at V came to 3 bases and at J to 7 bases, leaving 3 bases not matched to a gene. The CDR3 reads CSASPGQGEAFF. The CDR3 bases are TGCAGTGCTAGTCCGGGACAGGGTGAAGCTTTCTTT.

The CDR3: CASSQAGGPWETQYF. The CDR3 DNA reads TGTGCCAGCAGCCAAGCGGGGGGGCCCTGGGAGACCCAGTACTTC. The J gene is TRBJ2-5, the V gene TRBV3-1 (or the pseudogene TRBV3-2), with 8 bases identical to TRBD2. This CDR3 is 15 amino acids long. V lost 1 base, J lost 5 bases, and 6 bases stayed unmatched. Germline V gives CDR1 LGHDT, CDR2 YNNKEL (reference sequence).

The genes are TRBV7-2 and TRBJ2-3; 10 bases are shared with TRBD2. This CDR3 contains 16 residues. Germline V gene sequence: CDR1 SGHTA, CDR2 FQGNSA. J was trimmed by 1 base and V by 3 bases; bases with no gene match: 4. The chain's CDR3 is CASSFSSGSGTDTQYF. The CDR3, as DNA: TGTGCCAGCAGCTTTTCTAGCGGGAGCGGCACAGATACGCAGTATTTT.

The CDR3 DNA sequence: TGTGCCAGCAGTGAAGCGGCAGGGCGAAATGAAAAACTGTTTTTT. Translated, it gives CASSEAAGRNEKLFF. The V and J genes are TRBV2 and TRBJ1-4; weak D call: TRBD1 (5 bases). This CDR3 contains 15 residues. Germline V gives CDR1 SNHLY, CDR2 FYNNEI. V was clipped by 0 bases and J by 5 bases, with 10 bases between them. The whole variable domain, remainder taken from reference TRBV2 and TRBJ1-4, is EPEVTQTPSHQVTQMGQEVILRCVPISNHLYFYWYRQILGQKVEFLVSFYNNEISEKSEIFDDQFSVERPDGSNFTLKIRSTKLEDSAMYFCASSEAAGRNEKLFFGSGTQLSVL.

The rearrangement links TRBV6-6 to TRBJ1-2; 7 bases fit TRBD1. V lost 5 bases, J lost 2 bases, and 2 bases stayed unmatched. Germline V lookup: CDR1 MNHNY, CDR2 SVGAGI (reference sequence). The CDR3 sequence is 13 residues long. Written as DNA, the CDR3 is TGTGCCAGCAGTCGGACAGGCAACTATGGCTACACCTTC. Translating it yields CASSRTGNYGYTF.

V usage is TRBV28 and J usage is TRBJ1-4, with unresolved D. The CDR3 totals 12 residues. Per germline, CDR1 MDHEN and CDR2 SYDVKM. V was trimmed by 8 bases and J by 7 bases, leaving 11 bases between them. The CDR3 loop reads CASRGKAEKLFF. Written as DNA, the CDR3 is TGTGCCAGCCGAGGCAAGGCTGAAAAACTGTTTTTT.

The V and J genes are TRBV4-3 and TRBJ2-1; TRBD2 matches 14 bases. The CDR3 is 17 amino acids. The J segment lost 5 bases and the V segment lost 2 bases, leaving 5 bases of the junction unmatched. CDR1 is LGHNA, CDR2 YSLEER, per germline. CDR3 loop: CASSQRLAGGQDNEQFF. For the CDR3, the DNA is TGCGCCAGCAGCCAACGACTAGCGGGGGGGCAGGACAATGAGCAGTTCTTC.

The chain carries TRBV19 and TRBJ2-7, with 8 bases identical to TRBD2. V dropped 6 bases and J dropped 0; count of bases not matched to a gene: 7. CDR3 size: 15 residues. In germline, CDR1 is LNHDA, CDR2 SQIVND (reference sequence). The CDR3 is CASSASGGSSYEQYF. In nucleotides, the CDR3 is TGTGCCAGTAGCGCGAGCGGGGGCAGCTCCTACGAGCAGTACTTC.

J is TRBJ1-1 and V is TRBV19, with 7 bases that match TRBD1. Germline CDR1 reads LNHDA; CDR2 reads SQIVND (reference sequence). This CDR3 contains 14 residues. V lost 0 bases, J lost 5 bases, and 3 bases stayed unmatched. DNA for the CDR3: TGTGCCAGTAGTATAGAACAGGGGATGACTGAAGCTTTCTTT. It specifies CASSIEQGMTEAFF.

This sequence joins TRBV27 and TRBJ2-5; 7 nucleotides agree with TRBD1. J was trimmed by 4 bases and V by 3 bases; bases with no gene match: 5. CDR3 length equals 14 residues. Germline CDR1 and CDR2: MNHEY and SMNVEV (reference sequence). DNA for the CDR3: TGTGCCAGCAGTTTCGGTGCAGGGGGAGAGACCCAGTACTTC. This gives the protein CASSFGAGGETQYF.

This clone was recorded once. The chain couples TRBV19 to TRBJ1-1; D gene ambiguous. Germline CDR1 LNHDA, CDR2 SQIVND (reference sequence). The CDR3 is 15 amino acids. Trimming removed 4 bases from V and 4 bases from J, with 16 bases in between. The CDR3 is CASSTPWAPRTEAFF. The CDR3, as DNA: TGTGCCAGTAGTACCCCGTGGGCGCCTCGCACTGAAGCTTTCTTT.

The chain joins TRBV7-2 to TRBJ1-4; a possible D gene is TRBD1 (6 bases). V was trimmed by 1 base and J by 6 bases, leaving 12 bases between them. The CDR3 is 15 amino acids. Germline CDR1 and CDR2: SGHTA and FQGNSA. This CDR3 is CASSLVGGADEKLFF. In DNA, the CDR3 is TGTGCCAGCAGCTTAGTCGGGGGGGCGGATGAAAAACTGTTTTTT.

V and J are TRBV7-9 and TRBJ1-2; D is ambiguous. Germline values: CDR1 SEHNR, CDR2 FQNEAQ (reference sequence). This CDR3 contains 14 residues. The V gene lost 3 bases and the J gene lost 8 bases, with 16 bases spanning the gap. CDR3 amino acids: CASSLIREFGGYTF. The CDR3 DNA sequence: TGTGCCAGCAGCTTGATAAGGGAGTTCGGCGGCTACACCTTC.

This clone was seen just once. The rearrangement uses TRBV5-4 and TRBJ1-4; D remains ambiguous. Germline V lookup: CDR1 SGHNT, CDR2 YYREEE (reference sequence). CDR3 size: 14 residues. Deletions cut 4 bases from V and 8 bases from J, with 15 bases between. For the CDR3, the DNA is TGTGCCAGCAGCCTTGGGGAGCTAGGAGAAAAACTGTTTTTT. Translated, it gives CASSLGELGEKLFF.

DNA for the CDR3: TGTGCCAGCAGCCAAGCAAGCGGGGACTATGGCTACACCTTC. This translates into CASSQASGDYGYTF. This rearrangement joins TRBV3-1 (or the pseudogene TRBV3-2) to TRBJ1-2; the D is unclear. Trimming shortened V by 1 base and J by 3 bases, and 9 bases separated the two germline ends. Germline CDR1 is LGHDT and CDR2 is YNNKEL (reference sequence). This CDR3 spans 14 amino acids.

The CDR3 loop reads CAISEASNEKLFF. CDR3 in DNA: TGTGCCATCAGTGAAGCGAGTAATGAAAAACTGTTTTTT. The chain is built from TRBV10-3 and TRBJ1-4, with D uncertain. The CDR3 extends over 13 amino acids. Trimming took off 3 bases at V and 4 bases at J, with 6 bases between the two ends. The germline V gene encodes CDR1 ENHRY and CDR2 SYGVKD.

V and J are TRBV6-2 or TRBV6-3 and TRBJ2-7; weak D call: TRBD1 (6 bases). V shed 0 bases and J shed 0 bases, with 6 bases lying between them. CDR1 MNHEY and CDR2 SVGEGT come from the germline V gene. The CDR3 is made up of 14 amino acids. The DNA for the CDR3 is TGTGCCAGCAGTTACTCGGACAGCTCCTACGAGCAGTACTTC. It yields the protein CASSYSDSSYEQYF.

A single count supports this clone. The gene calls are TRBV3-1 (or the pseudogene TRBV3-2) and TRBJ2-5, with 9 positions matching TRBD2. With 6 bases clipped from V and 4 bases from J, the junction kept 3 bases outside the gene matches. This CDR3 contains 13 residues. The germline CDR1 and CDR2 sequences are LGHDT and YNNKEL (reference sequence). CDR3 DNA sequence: TGTGCCAGCAGGGCGGGGGGGCGAGAGACCCAGTACTTC. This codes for CASRAGGRETQYF.

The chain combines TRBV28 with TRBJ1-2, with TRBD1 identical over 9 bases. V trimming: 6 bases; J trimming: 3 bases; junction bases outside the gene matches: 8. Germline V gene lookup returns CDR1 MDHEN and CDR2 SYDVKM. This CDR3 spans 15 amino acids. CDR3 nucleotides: TGTGCCAGCAGCGAAGGACAGGGGAATTACTATGGCTACACCTTC. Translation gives CASSEGQGNYYGYTF.

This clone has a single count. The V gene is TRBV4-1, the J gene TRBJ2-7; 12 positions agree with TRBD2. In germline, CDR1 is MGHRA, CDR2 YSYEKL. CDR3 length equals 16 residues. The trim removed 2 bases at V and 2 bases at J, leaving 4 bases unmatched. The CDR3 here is CASSQLRLAGAYEQYF. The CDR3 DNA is TGCGCCAGCAGCCAACTTCGACTAGCGGGGGCCTACGAGCAGTACTTC.